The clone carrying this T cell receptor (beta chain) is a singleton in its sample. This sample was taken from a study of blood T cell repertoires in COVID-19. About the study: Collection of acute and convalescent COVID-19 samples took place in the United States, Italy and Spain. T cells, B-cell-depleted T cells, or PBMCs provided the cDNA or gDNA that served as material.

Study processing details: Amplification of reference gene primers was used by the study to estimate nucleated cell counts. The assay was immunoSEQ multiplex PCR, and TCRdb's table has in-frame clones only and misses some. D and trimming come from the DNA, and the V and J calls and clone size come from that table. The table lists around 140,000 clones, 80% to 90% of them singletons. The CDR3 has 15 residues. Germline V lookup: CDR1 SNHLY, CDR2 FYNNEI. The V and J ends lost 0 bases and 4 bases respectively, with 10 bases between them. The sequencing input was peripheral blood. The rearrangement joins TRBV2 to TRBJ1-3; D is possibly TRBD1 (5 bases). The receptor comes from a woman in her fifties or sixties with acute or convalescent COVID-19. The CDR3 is CASSEALGVGNTIYF. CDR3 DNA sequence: TGTGCCAGCAGTGAAGCGTTAGGGGTAGGAAACACCATATATTTT. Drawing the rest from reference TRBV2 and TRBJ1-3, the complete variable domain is EPEVTQTPSHQVTQMGQEVILRCVPISNHLYFYWYRQILGQKVEFLVSFYNNEISEKSEIFDDQFSVERPDGSNFTLKIRSTKLEDSAMYFCASSEALGVGNTIYFGEGSWLTVV.